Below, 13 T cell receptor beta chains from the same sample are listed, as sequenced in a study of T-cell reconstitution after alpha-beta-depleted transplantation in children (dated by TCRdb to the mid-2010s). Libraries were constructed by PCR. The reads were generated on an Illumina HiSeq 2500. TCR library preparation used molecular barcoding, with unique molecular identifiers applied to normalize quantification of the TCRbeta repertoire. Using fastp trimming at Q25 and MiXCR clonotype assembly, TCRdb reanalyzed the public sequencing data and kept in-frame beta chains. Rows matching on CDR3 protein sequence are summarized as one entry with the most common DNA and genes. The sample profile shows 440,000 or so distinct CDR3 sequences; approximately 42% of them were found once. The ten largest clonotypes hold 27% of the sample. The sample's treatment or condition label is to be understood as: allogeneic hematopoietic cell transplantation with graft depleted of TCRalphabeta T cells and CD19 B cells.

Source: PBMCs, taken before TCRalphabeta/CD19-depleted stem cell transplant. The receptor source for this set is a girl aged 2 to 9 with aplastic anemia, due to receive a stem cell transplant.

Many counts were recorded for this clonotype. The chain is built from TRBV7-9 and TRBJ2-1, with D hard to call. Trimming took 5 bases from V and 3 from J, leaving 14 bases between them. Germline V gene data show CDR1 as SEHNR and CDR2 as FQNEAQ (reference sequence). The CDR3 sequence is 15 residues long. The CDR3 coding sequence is TGTGCCAGCAGCCTTTCGGACCTAGTCTACAATGAGCAGTTCTTC. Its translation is CASSLSDLVYNEQFF.

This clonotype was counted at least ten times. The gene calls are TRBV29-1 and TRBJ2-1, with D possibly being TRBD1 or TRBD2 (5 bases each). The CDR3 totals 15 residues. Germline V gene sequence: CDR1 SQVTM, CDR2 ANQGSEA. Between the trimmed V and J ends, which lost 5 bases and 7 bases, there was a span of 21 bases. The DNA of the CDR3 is TGCAGCGTTCCCTCACGGGGCTTTTTTAGGAATGAGCAGTTCTTC. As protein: CSVPSRGFFRNEQFF.

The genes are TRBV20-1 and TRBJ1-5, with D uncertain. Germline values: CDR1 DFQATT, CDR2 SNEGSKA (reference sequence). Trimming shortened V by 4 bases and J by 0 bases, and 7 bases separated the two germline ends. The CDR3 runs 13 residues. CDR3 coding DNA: TGCAGTGCTATCAAGTATAGCAATCAGCCCCAGCATTTT. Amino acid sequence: CSAIKYSNQPQHF.

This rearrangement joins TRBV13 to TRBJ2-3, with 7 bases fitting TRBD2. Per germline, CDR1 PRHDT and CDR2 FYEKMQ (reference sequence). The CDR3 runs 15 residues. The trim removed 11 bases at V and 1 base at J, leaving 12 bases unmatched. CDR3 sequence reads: CALCPPRERTDTQYF. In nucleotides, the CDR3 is TGTGCCCTCTGCCCCCCGCGGGAGCGCACAGATACGCAGTATTTT.

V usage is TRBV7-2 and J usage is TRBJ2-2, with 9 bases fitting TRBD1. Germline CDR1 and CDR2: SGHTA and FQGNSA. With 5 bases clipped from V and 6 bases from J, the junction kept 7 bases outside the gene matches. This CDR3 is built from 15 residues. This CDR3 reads CASSGTGKGAGELFF. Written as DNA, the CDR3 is TGTGCCAGCAGCGGGACAGGGAAAGGAGCCGGGGAGCTGTTTTTT.

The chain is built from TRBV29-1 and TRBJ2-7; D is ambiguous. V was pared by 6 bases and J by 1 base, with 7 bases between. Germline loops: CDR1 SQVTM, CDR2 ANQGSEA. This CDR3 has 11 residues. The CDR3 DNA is TGCAGCGTAGGTATTTCCTACGAGCAGTACTTC. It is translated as CSVGISYEQYF.

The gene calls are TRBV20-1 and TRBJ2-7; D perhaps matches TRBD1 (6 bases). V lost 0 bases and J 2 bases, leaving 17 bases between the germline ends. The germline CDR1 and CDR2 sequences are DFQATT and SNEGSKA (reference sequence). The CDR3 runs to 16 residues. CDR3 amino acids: CSARDVVQGKAYEQYF. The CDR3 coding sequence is TGCAGTGCTAGAGACGTCGTACAGGGTAAGGCCTACGAGCAGTACTTC.

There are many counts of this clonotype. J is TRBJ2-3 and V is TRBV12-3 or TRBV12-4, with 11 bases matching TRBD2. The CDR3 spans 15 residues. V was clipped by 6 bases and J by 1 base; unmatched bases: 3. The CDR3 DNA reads TGTGCCAGCAGCCCACTAGCGGGAGGCACAGATACGCAGTATTTT. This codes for CASSPLAGGTDTQYF.

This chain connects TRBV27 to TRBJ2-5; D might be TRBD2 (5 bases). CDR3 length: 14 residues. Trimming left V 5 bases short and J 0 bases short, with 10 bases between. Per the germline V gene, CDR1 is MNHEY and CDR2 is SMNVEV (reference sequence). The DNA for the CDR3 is TGTGCCAGCAGTCTGCCGGGATACCAAGAGACCCAGTACTTC. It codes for CASSLPGYQETQYF.

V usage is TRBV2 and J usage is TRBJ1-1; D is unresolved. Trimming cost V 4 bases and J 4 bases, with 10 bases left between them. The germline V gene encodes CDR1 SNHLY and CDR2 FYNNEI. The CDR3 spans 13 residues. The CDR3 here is CASSGELGTEAFF. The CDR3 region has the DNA TGTGCCAGCAGTGGGGAGCTCGGCACTGAAGCTTTCTTT.

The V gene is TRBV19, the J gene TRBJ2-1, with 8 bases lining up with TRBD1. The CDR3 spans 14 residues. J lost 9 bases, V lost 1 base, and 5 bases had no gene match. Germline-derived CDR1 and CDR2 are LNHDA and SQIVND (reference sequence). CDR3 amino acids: CASSIGTGSGEQFF. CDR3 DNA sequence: TGTGCCAGTAGTATAGGGACAGGGTCGGGTGAGCAGTTCTTC.

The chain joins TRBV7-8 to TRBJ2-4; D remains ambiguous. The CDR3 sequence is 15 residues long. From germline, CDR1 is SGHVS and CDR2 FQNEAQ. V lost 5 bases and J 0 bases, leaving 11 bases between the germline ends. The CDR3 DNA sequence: TGTGCCAGCAGCCCTCACCTGGCAGCCAAAAACATTCAGTACTTC. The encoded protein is CASSPHLAAKNIQYF. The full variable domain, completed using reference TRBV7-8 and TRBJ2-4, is GAGVSQSPRYKVAKRGQDVALRCDPISGHVSLFWYQQALGQGPEFLTYFQNEAQLDKSGLPSDRFFAERPEGSVSTLKIQRTQQEDSAVYLCASSPHLAAKNIQYFGAGTRLSVL.

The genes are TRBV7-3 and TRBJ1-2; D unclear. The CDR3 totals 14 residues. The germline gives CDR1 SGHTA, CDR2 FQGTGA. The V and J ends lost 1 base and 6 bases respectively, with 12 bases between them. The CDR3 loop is CASSLNNQAHGYTF. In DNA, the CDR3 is TGTGCCAGCAGCTTAAACAACCAGGCCCATGGCTACACCTTC. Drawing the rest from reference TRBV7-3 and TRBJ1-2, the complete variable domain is GAGVSQTPSNKVTEKGKYVELRCDPISGHTALYWYRQSLGQGPEFLIYFQGTGAADDSGLPNDRFFAVRPEGSVSTLKIQRTERGDSAVYLCASSLNNQAHGYTFGSGTRLTVV.